This record looks at one T cell receptor (beta chain) sequence and its context. Antigen specificity is unknown. The sample is drawn from a study of identical twins' blood T cells. The CDR3 runs 14 residues. Germline V CDR1 and CDR2: DFQATT, SNEGSKA (reference sequence). V lost 1 base and J lost 5, with 14 bases in between. TCR cDNA libraries were made from RNA using a previously described, modified protocol. In the original workflow: Each donor had about 95,000 to nearly 500,000 clonotypes. TCRdb re-called the 5' RACE reads through MiXCR, storing one row per CDR3 protein. For this entry, the V and J calls and clone size follow TCRdb and not the study's own pipeline. Among hundreds of thousands of distinct CDR3 sequences listed, about 28% were seen once. Study-level points and caveats: Shared CDR3 clonotype counts between two donors mainly tracked the product of their cloneset sizes, twins included. Top TCRbeta clonotypes were shared more with twin than unrelated donors.

The clonotype was recovered from a woman aged 18 to 55 in good health. This sequence joins TRBV20-1 and TRBJ1-2; a weak D match, TRBD1 (6 bases). Sequences were obtained from PBMCs. The CDR3 loop is CSARAPGAKYGYTF. The CDR3 DNA is TGCAGTGCTAGAGCCCCGGGGGCGAAGTATGGCTACACCTTC.